This T cell receptor (beta chain) originates from a study of blood T cell repertoires in COVID-19. Sequencing used immunoSEQ multiplex PCR; TCRdb keeps in-frame clones, though not all of them. The data hold approximately 300,000 clones, with about nine tenths observed a single time. The CDR3 runs 13 residues. V was pared by 3 bases and J by 10 bases, with 13 bases between. The V gene's germline CDR1 is GTSNPN and CDR2 SVGIG (reference sequence). The receptor comes from a woman aged 30 to 39 with COVID-19, enrolled during active disease. Material for sequencing was peripheral blood. This rearrangement joins TRBV30 to TRBJ1-6; D unresolved. The CDR3 DNA reads TGTGCCTGGAGGGAGCTCCCTAAGTCACCCCTCCACTTT. Residues: CAWRELPKSPLHF.